Sequencing of this T cell receptor (beta chain) was carried out in a study of T cell changes during pregnancy in multiple sclerosis. Generated by immunoSEQ multiplex PCR, the TCRdb table keeps only in-frame clones and is missing some. Of about 75,000 clones in the sample, roughly 90% are singletons; the top ten hold over 0.8%. This receptor was obtained from a female donor in good health, enrolled as a control in a pregnancy study. The sequencing here drew on peripheral blood, taken in the first trimester of pregnancy.

The CDR3 region is CASSGPLAGGPDTQYF. Written as DNA, the CDR3 is TGTGCCAGCAGCGGGCCACTAGCGGGGGGGCCAGATACGCAGTATTTT. The rearrangement uses TRBV9 and TRBJ2-3; TRBD2 matches at 13 bases. CDR3 length equals 16 residues. With 3 bases clipped from V and 4 bases from J, the junction kept 5 bases outside the gene matches. Germline CDR1 reads SGDLS; CDR2 reads YYNGEE.